The 9 T cell receptor beta chains reported below all come from one sample, sequenced in a study of T cell repertoires in cytomegalovirus infection. These receptors lack a known antigen. TCRdb reprocessed the reads with MiXCR, giving one entry per CDR3 protein. The sample lists hundreds of thousands of distinct CDR3 sequences, approximately 32% occurring once. The source material was cultured PBMCs, sampled from culture after CMV antigen stimulation. The receptor source for this set is a human donor in good health (CMV status not recorded). Some clones in this sample may be carry-over from other donors' samples.

This clonotype appeared many times. CDR3 in amino acids: CASSAFRDTDYGYTF. Here the CDR3 DNA reads TGTGCCAGCAGTGCATTCCGGGACACCGACTATGGCTACACCTTC. The gene calls are TRBV2 and TRBJ1-2; a weak D match, TRBD1 (6 bases). Germline values: CDR1 SNHLY, CDR2 FYNNEI. The length of the CDR3 is 15 residues. Trimming pared 4 bases from V and 3 bases from J, leaving 15 bases between.

This clonotype was counted many times. The chain recombines TRBV7-2 with TRBJ2-3, with 9 bases lining up with TRBD2. Losses at the gene ends were 4 bases for V and 3 bases for J; bases not matched to a gene: 5. Germline V gene data show CDR1 as SGHTA and CDR2 as FQGNSA. This CDR3 has 15 residues. CDR3 amino acids: CASSSSGTRTDTQYF. The CDR3 DNA sequence: TGTGCCAGCAGCTCTAGCGGGACCAGGACAGATACGCAGTATTTT.

This clonotype has just a few counts. The V gene is TRBV4-1, the J gene TRBJ1-1, with no clear D. The CDR3 has 15 residues. From germline, CDR1 is MGHRA and CDR2 YSYEKL. Between the trimmed V and J ends, which lost 0 bases and 10 bases, there was a span of 18 bases. CDR3 sequence (DNA): TGCGCCAGCAGCCAAGATTGGAACAAGATGTCTTCAGCTTTCTTT. Translating gives CASSQDWNKMSSAFF.

The rearrangement links TRBV28 to TRBJ2-2; 8 bases fit TRBD1. With 3 bases clipped from V and 2 bases from J, the junction kept 8 bases outside the gene matches. Germline lookup yields CDR1 MDHEN and CDR2 SYDVKM. This CDR3 has 17 amino acids. The CDR3 bases are TGTGCCAGCAGTTTGGGCAGGGGGCGATTTAACACCGGGGAGCTGTTTTTT. Amino acid sequence: CASSLGRGRFNTGELFF.

This clonotype was found a few times. CDR3 loop: CASGTEANEQFF. CDR3 nucleotide sequence: TGTGCCAGCGGGACAGAGGCCAATGAGCAGTTCTTC. The chain combines TRBV7-9 with TRBJ2-1; 7 nucleotides match TRBD1. Germline values: CDR1 SEHNR, CDR2 FQNEAQ (reference sequence). The CDR3 has 12 amino acids. Trimming removed 8 bases from V and 6 bases from J; junction bases left unmatched: 4.

The chain employs TRBV19 and TRBJ1-1; TRBD1 agrees at 7 bases. The junction had 4 bases not matched to a gene; V was cut back by 3 bases and J by 0 bases. Per germline, CDR1 LNHDA and CDR2 SQIVND (reference sequence). The CDR3 is 15 residues long. The CDR3 DNA follows: TGTGCCAGTAGTATGGGGACAGCTATGAACACTGAAGCTTTCTTT. Protein product: CASSMGTAMNTEAFF.

This clonotype was detected ten times or more. The genes are TRBV7-9 and TRBJ2-7, with 7 bases identical to TRBD1. The junction had 12 bases not matched to a gene; V was cut back by 5 bases and J by 2 bases. The CDR3 extends over 16 amino acids. Germline V gene data show CDR1 as SEHNR and CDR2 as FQNEAQ (reference sequence). The CDR3 here is CASSRSDRALPYEQYF. CDR3 in DNA: TGTGCCAGCAGCCGGTCTGACAGGGCACTCCCCTACGAGCAGTACTTC.

This clonotype was detected only a few times. The J gene is TRBJ1-6, the V gene TRBV11-2, with 7 bases matching TRBD1. The CDR3 has 15 residues. V shed 0 bases, J shed 9 bases, and the junction held 5 bases outside the gene matches. CDR1 SGHAT and CDR2 FQNNGV come from the germline V gene. The CDR3 sequence is CASSLEGQSGSPLHF. The DNA for the CDR3 is TGTGCCAGCAGCTTAGAGGGACAGAGTGGTTCACCCCTCCACTTT.

The chain couples TRBV29-1 to TRBJ1-2; D possibly corresponds to TRBD1 (6 bases). V gave up 0 bases and J gave up 4 bases, with 12 bases separating them. The CDR3 spans 14 residues. Per germline, CDR1 SQVTM and CDR2 ANQGSEA. CDR3 protein: CSVEEGGRSYGYTF. As DNA, the CDR3 is TGCAGCGTTGAAGAAGGGGGGCGCAGCTATGGCTACACCTTC.